What follows describes a single T cell receptor (beta chain). The antigen is unknown. These data originate in a study of OX40 agonist ivuxolimab in advanced cancers. TCRdb keeps only in-frame clones here, not all; method: immunoSEQ multiplex PCR. The repertoire holds over 25,000 clones, with about three quarters as singletons. Trimming left V 6 bases short and J 0 bases short, with 11 bases between. This CDR3 is 14 amino acids long. Looked up from germline, CDR1 is SNHLY and CDR2 is FYNNEI. Whole-study results and caveats: Those patients achieving a partial response at 0.1-3.0 mg/kg showed among the lowest clonal expansion.

The gene calls are TRBV2 and TRBJ1-1; D might be TRBD1 (5 bases). The sequence came from an adult with an advanced solid tumor such as melanoma, head and neck, liver or kidney cancer. The sequences come from CD4+ or CD8+ T cells sorted from blood, collected in a trial of the OX40 agonist ivuxolimab. In nucleotides, the CDR3 is TGTGCCAGCAGCTCAGGACACTTGAACACTGAAGCTTTCTTT. Amino acids: CASSSGHLNTEAFF.